This TCR beta chain appears in the sequencing data of a study of OX40 agonist ivuxolimab in advanced cancers. In the study overall: Aged about 20 to 80 with a mean of approximately 57 years, they were 82.7% male. Study conclusions and caveats: Part of the nonresponder group also had normalized T-cell clonal expansion that was low.

Assay: immunoSEQ multiplex PCR; the TCRdb copy retains only in-frame clones and omits some. The sample records under 85,000 clones, 85% being singletons. As regards this clone: The antigen is unknown.

The TCR sequence derives from an adult with an advanced solid tumor such as melanoma, head and neck, liver or kidney cancer. Sequencing used CD4+ or CD8+ T cells sorted from blood, obtained in a trial of the OX40 agonist ivuxolimab.

The CDR3 bases are TGTGCCAGCAGCGTATTGGCGGGGGGCTTGAGAACCGGGGAGCTGTTTTTT. This sequence encodes CASSVLAGGLRTGELFF. V usage is TRBV9 and J usage is TRBJ2-2; TRBD2 agrees at 8 bases. Trimming removed 1 base from V and 5 bases from J; junction bases left unmatched: 10. Germline V CDR1 and CDR2: SGDLS, YYNGEE. The CDR3 is 17 residues long.